This TCR beta chain originates from a study of cytomegalovirus exposure and HLA in healthy donors. CDR1 and CDR2 from the germline V gene are SGHVS and FQNEAQ. The CDR3 sequence is 14 residues long. A multiplex PCR was run with 60 Vbeta primers and 13 Jbeta primers. Sequenced by immunoSEQ multiplex PCR; TCRdb stores in-frame clones only, minus some. The sample holds approximately 290,000 clones; 75% to 85% are singletons and the top ten take about 0.28%. Sequencing input: PBMCs. The receptor was derived from a girl aged 2-10 years in good health and CMV-seronegative. The chain uses TRBV7-8 and TRBJ2-5; no reliable D call. The assigned J gene may be wrong: the sequence end matches TRBJ2-7 better. The CDR3 loop is CASSPVRSTYEQYF. CDR3 nucleotides: TGTGCCAGCAGCCCCGTGAGGAGTACGTACGAGCAGTACTTC.